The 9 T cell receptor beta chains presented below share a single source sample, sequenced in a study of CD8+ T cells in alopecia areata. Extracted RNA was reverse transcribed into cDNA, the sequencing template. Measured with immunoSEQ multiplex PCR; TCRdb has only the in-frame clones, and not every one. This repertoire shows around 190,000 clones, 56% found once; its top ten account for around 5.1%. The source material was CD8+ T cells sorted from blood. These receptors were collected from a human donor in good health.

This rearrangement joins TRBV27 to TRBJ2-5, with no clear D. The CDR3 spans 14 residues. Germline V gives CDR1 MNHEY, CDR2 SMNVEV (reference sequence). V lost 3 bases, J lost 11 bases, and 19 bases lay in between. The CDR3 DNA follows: TGTGCCAGCAGTTTTAGGGCTACCTCTCATGAGCAGTACTTC. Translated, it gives CASSFRATSHEQYF.

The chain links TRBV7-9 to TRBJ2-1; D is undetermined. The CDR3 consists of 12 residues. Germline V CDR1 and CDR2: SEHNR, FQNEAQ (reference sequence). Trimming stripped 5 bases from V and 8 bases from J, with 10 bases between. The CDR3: CASSPGKHEQFF. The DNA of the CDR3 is TGTGCCAGCAGCCCCGGTAAACATGAGCAGTTCTTC.

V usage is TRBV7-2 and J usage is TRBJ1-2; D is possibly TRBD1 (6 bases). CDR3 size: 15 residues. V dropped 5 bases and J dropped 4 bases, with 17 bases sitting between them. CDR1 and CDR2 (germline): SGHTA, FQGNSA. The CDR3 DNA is TGTGCCAGCAGCCCAGGACAGTGGAGGGTCTATGGCTACACCTTC. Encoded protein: CASSPGQWRVYGYTF.

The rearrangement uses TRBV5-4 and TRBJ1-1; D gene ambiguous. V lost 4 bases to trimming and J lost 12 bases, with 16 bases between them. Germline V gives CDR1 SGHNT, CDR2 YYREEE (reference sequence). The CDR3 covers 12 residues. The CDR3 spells CASSILTDRTFF. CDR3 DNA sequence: TGTGCCAGCAGCATTTTGACGGACCGGACTTTCTTT.

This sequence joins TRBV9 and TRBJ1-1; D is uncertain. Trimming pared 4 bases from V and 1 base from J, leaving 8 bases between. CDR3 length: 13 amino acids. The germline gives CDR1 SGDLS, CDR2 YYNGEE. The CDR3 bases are TGTGCCAGCAGCTCCGGGAAGAACACTGAAGCTTTCTTT. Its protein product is CASSSGKNTEAFF.

The CDR3 coding sequence is TGTGCCAGCTCCTCGAGACTCCCTCCCCTCCTCGGGCAGTACTTC. This codes for CASSSRLPPLLGQYF. The rearrangement uses TRBV18 and TRBJ2-7; D gene uncertain. The CDR3 totals 15 residues. From germline, CDR1 is KGHSH and CDR2 LQKENI. Trimming shortened V by 6 bases and J by 9 bases, and 24 bases separated the two germline ends.

CDR3 in DNA: TGTGCCAGCAGCTTAGACCGCAGGGTTACCAAAAACATTCAGTACTTC. It specifies CASSLDRRVTKNIQYF. The V call is TRBV11-2, the J call TRBJ2-4; D may be TRBD1 (5 bases). Trimming cost V 0 bases and J 2 bases, with 11 bases left between them. This CDR3 is built from 16 residues. Germline V lookup: CDR1 SGHAT, CDR2 FQNNGV.

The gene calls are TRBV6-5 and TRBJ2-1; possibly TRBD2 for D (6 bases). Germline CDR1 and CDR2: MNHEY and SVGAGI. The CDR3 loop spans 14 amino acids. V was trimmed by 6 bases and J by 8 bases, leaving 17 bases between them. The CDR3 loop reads CASSPLPTGDEQFF. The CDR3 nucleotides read TGTGCCAGCAGCCCACTCCCTACGGGGGATGAGCAGTTCTTC.

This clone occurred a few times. CDR3 residues: CSVDQGGLEGYTF. As DNA, the CDR3 is TGCAGCGTTGACCAGGGGGGACTGGAGGGCTACACCTTC. The chain uses TRBV29-1 and TRBJ1-2; TRBD1 matches 7 bases. The J segment lost 8 bases and the V segment lost 3 bases, leaving 9 bases of the junction unmatched. Germline CDR1 and CDR2: SQVTM and ANQGSEA. This CDR3 is 13 amino acids long.